This T cell receptor beta chain originates from a study of sequential checkpoint blockade in melanoma. As for the study in general: First-line arms were nivolumab then ipilimumab, or the reverse, randomized 1:1.

This clone is labeled as medium-sized. Treatment: randomized to nivolumab then ipilimumab (arm A) or the reverse (arm B). Patients had received no earlier DNA-damaging chemotherapy. The germline V and J ends were trimmed by 2 bases and 1 base, with 10 bases remaining between them. The length of the CDR3 is 15 residues. Germline V lookup: CDR1 SGHNT, CDR2 YENEEA. The method was immunoSEQ multiplex PCR; TCRdb's version includes in-frame clones alone and lacks a portion of them. The repertoire consists of 2,500 to 3,000 clones, with approximately 19% occurring once and the leading ten covering approximately 15%.

The specimen comprised tumor tissue (inferred from file names), sampled from a patient given nivolumab and ipilimumab in sequence. The chain joins TRBV11-3 to TRBJ2-3; D ambiguous. The clonotype comes from a human donor with melanoma. The DNA for the CDR3 is TGTGCCAGCAGCTTAAGTATCCACGGCACAGATACGCAGTATTTT. It yields the protein CASSLSIHGTDTQYF.